This TCR beta chain is drawn from a study of cytomegalovirus exposure and HLA in healthy donors (dated by TCRdb to the late 2010s). At the level of the whole study: According to a later analysis, the roughly 120 validation repertoires were produced on the same platform as the approximately 690 repertoires of the first cohort. The study combined high-throughput TCR immunosequencing, statistical association of individual TCRs with disease status, and machine learning to predict cytomegalovirus infection status. The aim of the study was to test whether cataloging public T cell receptors could identify signatures of past pathogen exposure. In addition to the first cohort of around 670 subjects, a separate validation cohort of 120 different subjects was used.

The donors were included in the validation cohort of some 120 subjects, a group kept apart from the approximately 700-subject first cohort. The receptor library was made with the immunoSEQ multiplex PCR assay. On the study's bioinformatics: A statistical classification framework was built to diagnose cytomegalovirus status from the catalog of TCR beta chain sequences. TCRdb retrieved this table from immuneACCESS and kept in-frame rearrangements only. Not all clones are present; in checked studies, unresolved V genes account for under half, and no reason is known for the remainder. V, J and clone size are taken as reported in that table, and D and trimming were inferred from the DNA itself. Within this sample are 300,000 to 450,000 clones, with roughly 89% of them counted one time only. The ten largest account for roughly 0.75% of the sample. What the study reported, not specific to this receptor: Cytomegalovirus status was reported to be diagnosed by the classifier with high specificity and sensitivity in both the original and validation cohorts. Of the cluster scores, 90% to 95% were above 0 in a later analysis, which found that TCRs clustered in the first cohort also tended to co-occur in the roughly 130 validation repertoires. All 130 or so repertoires were used to score co-occurrence in the validation cohort in a later analysis, because that analysis had no HLA typing for the cohort. While some public TCRs were present in many individuals, most TCR sequences turned up only very rarely across donors. The study listed 164 TCR beta chains as associated with cytomegalovirus. In vitro tests confirmed that a few of the cytomegalovirus-associated TCR beta chains recognize cytomegalovirus antigens. According to the authors, the approach could potentially be generalized to other disease states and immunological phenotypes.

In the germline V gene, CDR1 corresponds to MNHEY and CDR2 to SVGAGI. Reading from cysteine to phenylalanine, the CDR3 counts 16 amino acids. Of all the DNA, just the CDR3 is kept, 48 bases in frame from base 1. Trimming takes 0 bases off V and 6 bases off J; junction bases not matched to a gene: 8. With respect to this clone: It lacks a known antigen. No base qualities exist here, and no much larger clone lies one base off it.

What was sequenced was PBMCs. The chain was built from TRBV6-5 and TRBJ1-2, with TRBD1 matching 9 junction bases. This sequence was found in a woman aged 18-35 years in good health and CMV-seronegative. The sequence in DNA is TGTGCCAGCAGTTACTCGAGGGACAGGGTGGAAGATGGCTACACCTTC. Translated, it reads CASSYSRDRVEDGYTF.